These 14 T cell receptor beta chains originate from one sample sequenced in a study of cytomegalovirus exposure and HLA in healthy donors. Use of 60 Vbeta and 13 Jbeta primers characterized the PCR. Using immunoSEQ multiplex PCR, the repertoire was profiled, and TCRdb retains in-frame clones only, with some absent. The sample has roughly 100,000 clones, over 80% seen once; the top ten hold just over 2.5%. Specimen: PBMCs. These TCRs come from a man aged 35-49 years in good health and CMV-seronegative.

The V gene is TRBV13, the J gene TRBJ2-7, with 11 nucleotides matching TRBD1. This CDR3 region has 16 residues. From germline, CDR1 is PRHDT and CDR2 FYEKMQ (reference sequence). With V trimmed by 3 bases and J by 4 bases, 8 bases remained unmatched. Written as DNA, the CDR3 is TGTGCCAGCAGCTTCCATGGACAGGGGGCGATTTACGAGCAGTACTTC. Amino acids: CASSFHGQGAIYEQYF. Looking up the rest from reference TRBV13 and TRBJ2-7 gives the full variable domain: AAGVIQSPRHLIKEKRETATLKCYPIPRHDTVYWYQQGPGQDPQFLISFYEKMQSDKGSIPDRFSAQQFSDYHSELNMSSLELGDSALYFCASSFHGQGAIYEQYFGPGTRLTVT.

This clone came up once. V and J are TRBV19 and TRBJ1-1; 8 bases are shared with TRBD1. The CDR3 runs 16 residues. CDR1 is LNHDA, CDR2 SQIVND, per germline (reference sequence). The V gene end was trimmed by 3 bases and the J gene end by 1 base; junction bases not matched to a gene: 7. The CDR3 DNA is TGTGCCAGTAGTATTCTACGAGGGACAGGGAACACTGAAGCTTTCTTT. Translating gives CASSILRGTGNTEAFF.

The chain carries TRBV15 and TRBJ2-2; D is undetermined. Germline CDR1 reads LNHNV; CDR2 reads YYDKDF (reference sequence). CDR3 length: 14 residues. V was cut by 5 bases and J by 4 bases, with 11 bases left in between. CDR3 protein: CATSSSGRTGELFF. The CDR3 DNA reads TGTGCCACCAGCTCATCGGGTCGCACCGGGGAGCTGTTTTTT.

V and J are TRBV7-2 and TRBJ1-3; 9 bases are shared with TRBD1. This CDR3 is built from 15 residues. Germline trimming cut 1 base from V and 4 bases from J; bases unmatched to any gene: 2. Germline CDR1 SGHTA, CDR2 FQGNSA. CDR3 in DNA: TGTGCCAGCAGCTTAGGCGGGACAGGGGGAAACACCATATATTTT. This gives the protein CASSLGGTGGNTIYF. The variable domain in full, completed from reference TRBV7-2 and TRBJ1-3, reads GAGVSQSPSNKVTEKGKDVELRCDPISGHTALYWYRQSLGQGLEFLIYFQGNSAPDKSGLPSDRFSAERTGGSVSTLTIQRTQQEDSAVYLCASSLGGTGGNTIYFGEGSWLTVV.

The CDR3 here is CASSEGTGYPSQETQYF. The DNA for the CDR3 is TGTGCCAGCAGTGAAGGGACAGGGTATCCCTCCCAAGAGACCCAGTACTTC. The gene calls are TRBV6-4 and TRBJ2-5; TRBD1 matches 9 bases. The germline gives CDR1 MRHNA, CDR2 SNTAGT. Germline trimming cut 3 bases from V and 1 base from J; bases unmatched to any gene: 9. There are 17 residues in the CDR3.

V gene TRBV11-2 combines with J gene TRBJ2-7; D is unclear. Germline assignment: CDR1 SGHAT and CDR2 FQNNGV. Trimming shortened V by 5 bases and J by 3 bases, and 8 bases separated the two germline ends. The CDR3 covers 12 residues. The DNA of the CDR3 is TGTGCCAGCAGCGGCAGTGACTACGAGCAGTACTTC. The encoded protein is CASSGSDYEQYF.

This rearrangement joins TRBV6-1 to TRBJ1-2; 9 bases are shared with TRBD1. In germline, CDR1 is MNHNS, CDR2 SASEGT. J gave up 8 bases and V 7 bases, and 11 bases lay outside the gene matches. The CDR3 has 14 amino acids. CDR3 sequence: CASTWGTGPGGYTF. The CDR3 DNA is TGTGCCAGCACCTGGGGGACAGGGCCTGGCGGCTACACCTTC.

This clone appeared a single time. This sequence joins TRBV7-8 and TRBJ2-7; D possibly corresponds to TRBD1 (5 bases). CDR3 size: 14 residues. The V end was cut by 0 bases, the J end by 9 bases, with 15 bases between. Germline CDR1 is SGHVS and CDR2 is FQNEAQ. The CDR3 coding sequence is TGTGCCAGCAGCTTAGCCGCTAGGGGTAGTACGCAGTACTTC. Translating gives CASSLAARGSTQYF.

The chain links TRBV9 to TRBJ2-1; 8 bases are a match to TRBD2. The CDR3 runs 15 residues. Trimming removed 7 bases from V and 0 bases from J; junction bases left unmatched: 6. Per germline, CDR1 SGDLS and CDR2 YYNGEE. This CDR3 reads CASGSRGDSYNEQFF. CDR3 DNA sequence: TGTGCCAGCGGGTCGCGGGGGGACTCCTACAATGAGCAGTTCTTC.

This rearrangement joins TRBV6-6 to TRBJ2-2, with D tentatively TRBD2 (6 bases). Trimming pared 2 bases from V and 0 bases from J, leaving 7 bases between. CDR3 length equals 15 residues. Germline V CDR1 and CDR2: MNHNY, SVGAGI (reference sequence). The CDR3 DNA reads TGTGCCAGCAGTTACGGGGGGACGAACACCGGGGAGCTGTTTTTT. Residues: CASSYGGTNTGELFF.

This clone was recorded a few times. This chain uses TRBV10-3 with TRBJ1-1, with 7 bases identical to TRBD1. The CDR3 covers 15 residues. CDR1 and CDR2 from the germline V gene are ENHRY and SYGVKD. Unmatched junction bases numbered 9, after V lost 7 bases and J lost 1 base. CDR3 region: CAITATQGGNTEAFF. CDR3 DNA sequence: TGTGCCATCACAGCAACGCAGGGGGGGAACACTGAAGCTTTCTTT.

The chain couples TRBV9 to TRBJ2-5; 7 bases align to TRBD1. From germline, CDR1 is SGDLS and CDR2 YYNGEE. V shed 0 bases and J 1 base; nucleotides not matched to a gene: 6. The CDR3 totals 16 residues. The CDR3, as DNA: TGTGCCAGCAGCGTAGCAGGGACAGCTGGCCAAGAGACCCAGTACTTC. Its translation: CASSVAGTAGQETQYF.

In its sample, this clone was seen a few times. Mismatch with germline at one junction end may stem from a read error. This chain joins TRBV7-9 and TRBJ2-3; D is unclear. Germline assignment: CDR1 SEHNR and CDR2 FQNEAQ (reference sequence). The length of the CDR3 is 13 residues. The CDR3 DNA reads as TGTTCCAGCAGCTTAGCAGGAGCAGATACGCAGTATTTT. It translates to CSSSLAGADTQYF.

Regarding this clone: The junction shows a germline mismatch at one end, possibly a read error. V is TRBV7-2 and J is TRBJ2-7; 12 bases agree with TRBD2. This CDR3 comprises 13 residues. Germline-derived CDR1 and CDR2 are SGHTA and FQGNSA. CDR3 residues: CASSSQPSSGGEF. CDR3 in DNA: TGTGCCAGCAGCTCCCAACCTTCTAGCGGGGGGGAATTC. Full variable domain (outside the CDR3, taken from reference TRBV7-2 and TRBJ2-7): GAGVSQSPSNKVTEKGKDVELRCDPISGHTALYWYRQSLGQGLEFLIYFQGNSAPDKSGLPSDRFSAERTGGSVSTLTIQRTQQEDSAVYLCASSSQPSSGGEFGPGTRLTVT.